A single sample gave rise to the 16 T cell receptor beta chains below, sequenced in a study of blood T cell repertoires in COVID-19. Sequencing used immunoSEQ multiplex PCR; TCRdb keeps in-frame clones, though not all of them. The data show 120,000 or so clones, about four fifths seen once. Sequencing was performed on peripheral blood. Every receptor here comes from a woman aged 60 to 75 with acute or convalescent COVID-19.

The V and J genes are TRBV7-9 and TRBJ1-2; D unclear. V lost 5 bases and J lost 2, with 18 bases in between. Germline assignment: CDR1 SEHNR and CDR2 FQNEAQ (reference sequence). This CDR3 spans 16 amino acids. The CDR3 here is CASSPRLGASNYGYTF. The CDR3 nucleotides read TGTGCCAGCAGCCCGAGATTGGGAGCCTCCAACTATGGCTACACCTTC.

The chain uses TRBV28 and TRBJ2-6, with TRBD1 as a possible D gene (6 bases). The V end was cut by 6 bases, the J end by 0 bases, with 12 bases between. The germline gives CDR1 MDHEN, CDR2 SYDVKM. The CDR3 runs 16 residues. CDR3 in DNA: TGTGCCAGCAGCCCAGGGGACCTCTCTGGGGCCAACGTCCTGACTTTC. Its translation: CASSPGDLSGANVLTF.

Here the CDR3 reads CASSQDDGTGAFFSPLHF. In DNA, the CDR3 is TGCGCCAGCAGCCAAGATGACGGGACAGGGGCTTTTTTTTCACCCCTCCACTTT. The chain links TRBV4-1 to TRBJ1-6; 10 bases match TRBD1. The CDR3 has 18 residues. Germline V CDR1 and CDR2: MGHRA, YSYEKL. V shed 0 bases, J shed 9 bases, and the junction held 11 bases outside the gene matches.

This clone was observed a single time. The CDR3 sequence is CASSTLGQTEAFF. The CDR3 nucleotides read TGCGCCAGCAGCACCCTGGGACAGACTGAAGCTTTCTTT. V is TRBV5-1 and J is TRBJ1-1; 7 nucleotides match TRBD1. Germline lookup yields CDR1 SGHRS and CDR2 YFSETQ. The CDR3 totals 13 residues. V dropped 4 bases and J dropped 5; count of bases not matched to a gene: 5.

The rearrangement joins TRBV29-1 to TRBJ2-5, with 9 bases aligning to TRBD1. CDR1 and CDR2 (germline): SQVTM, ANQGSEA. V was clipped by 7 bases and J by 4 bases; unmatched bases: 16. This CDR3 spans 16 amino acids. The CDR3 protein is CSGGVGGQGTGETQYF. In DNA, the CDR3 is TGCAGCGGGGGGGTTGGTGGACAGGGGACAGGAGAGACCCAGTACTTC.

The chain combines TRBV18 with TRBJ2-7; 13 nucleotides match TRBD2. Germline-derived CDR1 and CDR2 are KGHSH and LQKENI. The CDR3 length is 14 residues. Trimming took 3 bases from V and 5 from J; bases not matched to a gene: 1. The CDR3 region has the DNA TGTGCCAGCTCACCTGGACTAGCGGGGGACGAGCAGTACTTC. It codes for CASSPGLAGDEQYF.

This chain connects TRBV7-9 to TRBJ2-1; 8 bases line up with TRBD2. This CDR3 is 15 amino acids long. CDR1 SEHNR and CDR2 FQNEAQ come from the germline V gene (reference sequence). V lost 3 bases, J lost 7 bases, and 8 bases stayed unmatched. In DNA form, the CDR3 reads TGTGCCAGCAGCTTCGTTTTGCGGGGGGATAATGAGCAGTTCTTC. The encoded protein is CASSFVLRGDNEQFF. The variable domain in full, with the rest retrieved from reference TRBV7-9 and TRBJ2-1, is DTGVSQNPRHKITKRGQNVTFRCDPISEHNRLYWYRQTLGQGPEFLTYFQNEAQLEKSRLLSDRFSAERPKGSFSTLEIQRTEQGDSAMYLCASSFVLRGDNEQFFGPGTRLTVL.

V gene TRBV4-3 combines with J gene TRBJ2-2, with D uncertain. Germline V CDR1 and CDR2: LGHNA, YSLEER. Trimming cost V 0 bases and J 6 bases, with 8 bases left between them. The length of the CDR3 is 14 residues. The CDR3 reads CASSQDSSSGELFF. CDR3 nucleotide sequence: TGCGCCAGCAGCCAAGATTCGAGCTCCGGGGAGCTGTTTTTT.

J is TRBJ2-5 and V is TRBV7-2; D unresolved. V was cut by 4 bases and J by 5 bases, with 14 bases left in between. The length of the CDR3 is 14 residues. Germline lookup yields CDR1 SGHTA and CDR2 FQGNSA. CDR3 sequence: CASSSLEAGETQYF. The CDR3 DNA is TGTGCCAGCAGCTCCCTAGAGGCCGGCGAGACCCAGTACTTC.

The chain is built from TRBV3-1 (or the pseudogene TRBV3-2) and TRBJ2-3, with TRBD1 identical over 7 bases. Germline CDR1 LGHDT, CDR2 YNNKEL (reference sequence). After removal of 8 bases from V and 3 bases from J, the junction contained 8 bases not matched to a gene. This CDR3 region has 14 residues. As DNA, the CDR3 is TGTGCCAGCTTCCCGGACAGGAGGACAGATACGCAGTATTTT. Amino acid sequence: CASFPDRRTDTQYF.

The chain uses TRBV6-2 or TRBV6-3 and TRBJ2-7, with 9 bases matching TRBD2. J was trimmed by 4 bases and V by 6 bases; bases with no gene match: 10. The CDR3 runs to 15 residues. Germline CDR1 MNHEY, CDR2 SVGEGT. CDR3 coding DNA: TGTGCCAGCAGCACCACGAGCGGGGGGAATTACGAGCAGTACTTC. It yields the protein CASSTTSGGNYEQYF.

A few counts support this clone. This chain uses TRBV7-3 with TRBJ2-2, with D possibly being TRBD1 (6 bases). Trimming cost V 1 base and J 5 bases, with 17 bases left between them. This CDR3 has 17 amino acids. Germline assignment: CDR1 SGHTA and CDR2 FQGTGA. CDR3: CASSLKGWGQSTGELFF. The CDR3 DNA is TGTGCCAGCAGCTTAAAGGGCTGGGGGCAATCGACCGGGGAGCTGTTTTTT.

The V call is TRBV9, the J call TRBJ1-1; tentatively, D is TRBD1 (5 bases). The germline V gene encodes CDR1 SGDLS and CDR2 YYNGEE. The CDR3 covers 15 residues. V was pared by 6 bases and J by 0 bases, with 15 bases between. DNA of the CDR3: TGTGCCAGCACTGACCCCGCGGGGGTGAACACTGAAGCTTTCTTT. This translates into CASTDPAGVNTEAFF.

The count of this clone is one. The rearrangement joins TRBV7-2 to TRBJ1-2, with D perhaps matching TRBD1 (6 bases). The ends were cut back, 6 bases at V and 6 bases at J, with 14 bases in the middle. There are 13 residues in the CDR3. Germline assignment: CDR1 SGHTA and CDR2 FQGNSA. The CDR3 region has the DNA TGTGCCAGCAGTCTCGACAGGAATCATGGCTACACCTTC. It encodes CASSLDRNHGYTF.

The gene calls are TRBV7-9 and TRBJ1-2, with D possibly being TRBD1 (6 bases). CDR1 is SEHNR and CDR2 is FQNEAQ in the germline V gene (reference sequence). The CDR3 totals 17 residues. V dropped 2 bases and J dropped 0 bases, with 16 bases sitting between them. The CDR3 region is CASSLRTTGQSNYGYTF. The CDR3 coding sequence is TGTGCCAGCAGCTTAAGAACCACGGGACAATCTAACTATGGCTACACCTTC.

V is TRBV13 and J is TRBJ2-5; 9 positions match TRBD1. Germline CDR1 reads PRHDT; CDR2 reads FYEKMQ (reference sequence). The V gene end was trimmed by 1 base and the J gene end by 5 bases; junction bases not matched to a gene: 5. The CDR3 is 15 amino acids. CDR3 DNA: TGTGCCAGCAGCTTAGAGGGGACAGGGCACGAGACCCAGTACTTC. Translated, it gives CASSLEGTGHETQYF. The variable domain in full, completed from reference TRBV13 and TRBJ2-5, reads AAGVIQSPRHLIKEKRETATLKCYPIPRHDTVYWYQQGPGQDPQFLISFYEKMQSDKGSIPDRFSAQQFSDYHSELNMSSLELGDSALYFCASSLEGTGHETQYFGPGTRLLVL.